What follows is one T cell receptor beta chain and its context. Under the authors' procedure: Cell counts per sample came from amplifying reference gene primers. Sequencing was performed with immunoSEQ multiplex PCR; in TCRdb, only in-frame clones are kept and a portion is missing. The V and J calls and clone size come from that table; D and trimming were worked out from the DNA. The table has some 120,000 clones, around 82% seen once. These data originate in a study of blood T cell repertoires in COVID-19. In the study overall: The United States, Italy and Spain supplied acute and convalescent COVID-19 samples. T cells, B-cell-depleted T cells, or PBMCs supplied cDNA or gDNA.

The CDR3 covers 15 residues. The ends were cut back, 4 bases at V and 2 bases at J, with 11 bases in the middle. Germline CDR1 and CDR2: SEHNR and FQNEAQ (reference sequence). The chain links TRBV7-9 to TRBJ2-2; D possibly corresponds to TRBD2 (7 bases). This sequence was found in an older man with active or convalescent COVID-19. Sequencing input: peripheral blood. The CDR3 here is CASSSTGGNTGELFF. Here the CDR3 DNA reads TGTGCCAGCAGCTCTACGGGGGGCAACACCGGGGAGCTGTTTTTT.